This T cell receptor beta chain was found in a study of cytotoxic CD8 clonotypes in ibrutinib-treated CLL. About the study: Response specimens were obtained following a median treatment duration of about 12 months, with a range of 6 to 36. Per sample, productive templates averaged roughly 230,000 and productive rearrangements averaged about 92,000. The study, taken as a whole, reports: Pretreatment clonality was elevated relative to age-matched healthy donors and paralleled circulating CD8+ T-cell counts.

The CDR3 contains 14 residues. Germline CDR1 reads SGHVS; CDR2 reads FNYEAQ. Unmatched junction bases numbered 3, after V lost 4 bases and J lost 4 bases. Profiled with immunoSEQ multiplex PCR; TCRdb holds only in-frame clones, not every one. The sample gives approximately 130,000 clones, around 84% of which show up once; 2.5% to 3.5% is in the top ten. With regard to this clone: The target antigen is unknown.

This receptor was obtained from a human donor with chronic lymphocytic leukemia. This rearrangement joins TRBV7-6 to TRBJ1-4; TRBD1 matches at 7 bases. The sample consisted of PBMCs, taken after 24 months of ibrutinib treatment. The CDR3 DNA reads TGTGCCAGCAGCTCCGGACAGGTTAATGAAAAACTGTTTTTT. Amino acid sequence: CASSSGQVNEKLFF. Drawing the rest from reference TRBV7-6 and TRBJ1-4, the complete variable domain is GAGVSQSPRYKVTKRGQDVALRCDPISGHVSLYWYRQALGQGPEFLTYFNYEAQQDKSGLPNDRFSAERPEGSISTLTIQRTEQRDSAMYRCASSSGQVNEKLFFGSGTQLSVL.